One and the same sample provided the 3 T cell receptor beta chains below, sequenced in a study of blood T cell repertoires in COVID-19. Sequencing used immunoSEQ multiplex PCR; TCRdb keeps in-frame clones, though not all of them. The repertoire consists of some 190,000 clones, with about 75% occurring once and the leading ten covering roughly 9.4%. Sequencing was carried out using peripheral blood. The source is a woman in her forties or fifties with active or convalescent COVID-19.

This rearrangement joins TRBV7-3 to TRBJ2-7, with unresolved D. There are 15 residues in the CDR3. Trimming shortened V by 5 bases and J by 6 bases, and 20 bases separated the two germline ends. Germline CDR1 is SGHTA and CDR2 is FQGTGA. CDR3 bases: TGTGCCAGCAGCCCTTCTCCAGCGAACTCCCTCGAGCAGTACTTC. The encoded protein is CASSPSPANSLEQYF.

The rearrangement joins TRBV6-2 or TRBV6-3 to TRBJ1-3, with D uncertain. In germline, CDR1 is MNHEY, CDR2 SVGEGT. This CDR3 is built from 15 residues. Trimming removed 0 bases at V and 3 bases at J, with 9 bases between. CDR3 in amino acids: CASSYSSSGGNTIYF. The CDR3 DNA is TGTGCCAGCAGTTACTCTTCTTCGGGTGGAAACACCATATATTTT.

Worth noting for this clone: The sample contains more than one DNA sequence encoding this CDR3. V and J are TRBV27 and TRBJ1-6; 8 bases map to TRBD1. Germline lookup yields CDR1 MNHEY and CDR2 SMNVEV (reference sequence). V dropped 6 bases and J dropped 5; count of bases not matched to a gene: 3. This CDR3 contains 14 residues. CDR3 DNA: TGTGCCAGCAGGAAGACAGGGGATAATTCACCCCTCCACTTT. This codes for CASRKTGDNSPLHF.